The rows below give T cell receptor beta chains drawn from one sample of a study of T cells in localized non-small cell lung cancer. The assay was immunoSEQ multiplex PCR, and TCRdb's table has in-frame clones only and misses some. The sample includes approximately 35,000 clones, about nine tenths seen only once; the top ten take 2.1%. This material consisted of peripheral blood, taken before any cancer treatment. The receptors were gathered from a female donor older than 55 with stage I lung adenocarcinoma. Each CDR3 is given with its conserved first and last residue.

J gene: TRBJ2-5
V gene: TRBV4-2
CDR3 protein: CASSHRQQETQYF

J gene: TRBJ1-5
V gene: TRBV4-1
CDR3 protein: CASSQVPGGSNQPQHF

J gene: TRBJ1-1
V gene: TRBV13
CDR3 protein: CASSATQERMVGNTEAFF

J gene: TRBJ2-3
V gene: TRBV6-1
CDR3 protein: CASSEISTDTQYF

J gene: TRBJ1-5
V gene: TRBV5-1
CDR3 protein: CTSSLAGGRQPQHF

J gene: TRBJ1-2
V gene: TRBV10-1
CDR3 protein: CASVMVESGLYGYTF

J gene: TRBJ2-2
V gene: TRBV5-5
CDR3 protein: CASSLDRVITGELFF

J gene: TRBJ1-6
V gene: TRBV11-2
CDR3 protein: CASSFGGNNSPLHF

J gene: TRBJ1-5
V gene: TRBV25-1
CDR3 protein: CASRDRVEYNQPQHF

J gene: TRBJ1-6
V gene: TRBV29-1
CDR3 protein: CSVEKGRGRWNNSPLHF

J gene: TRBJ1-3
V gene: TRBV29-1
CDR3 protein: CSVEAGESTIYF

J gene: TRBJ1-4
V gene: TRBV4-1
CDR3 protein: CASSQGRGEYEKLFF

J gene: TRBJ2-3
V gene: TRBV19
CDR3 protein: CASSPDRGTDTQYF

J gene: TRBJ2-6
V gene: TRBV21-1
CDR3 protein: CASSTGVGLAGANVLTF

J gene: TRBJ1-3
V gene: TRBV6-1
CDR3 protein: CASSEVAGGNTIYF

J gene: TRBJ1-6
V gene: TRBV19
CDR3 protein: CASHKGGRLNSPLHF

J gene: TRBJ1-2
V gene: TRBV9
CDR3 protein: CASSVGGSYGYTF

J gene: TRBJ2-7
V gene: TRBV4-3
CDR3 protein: CASSQSEGRTSEQYF

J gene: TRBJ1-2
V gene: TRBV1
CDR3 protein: CTSSPTSRPWGYTF

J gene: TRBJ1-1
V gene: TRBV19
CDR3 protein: CASSISFGGQYGTEAFF

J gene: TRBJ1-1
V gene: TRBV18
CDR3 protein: CASSLQGGETEAFF

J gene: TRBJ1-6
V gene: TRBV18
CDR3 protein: CASSPNTLRRGGSPLHF

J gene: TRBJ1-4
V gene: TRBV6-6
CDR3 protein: CASQSGGEKLFF

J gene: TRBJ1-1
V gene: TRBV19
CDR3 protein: CASSNRQLMNTEAFF

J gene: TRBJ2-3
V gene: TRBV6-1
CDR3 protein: CASSEVMVADTQYF

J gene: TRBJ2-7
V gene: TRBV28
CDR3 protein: CASSMLRGSYEQYF

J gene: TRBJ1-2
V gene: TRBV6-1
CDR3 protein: CASSEVNYGYTF

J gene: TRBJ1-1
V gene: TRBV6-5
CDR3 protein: CASFHRPLLDTEAFF

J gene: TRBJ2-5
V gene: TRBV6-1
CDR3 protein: CASRPAGGKETQYF

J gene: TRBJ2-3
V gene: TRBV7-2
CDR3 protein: CASSFKHTDTQYF

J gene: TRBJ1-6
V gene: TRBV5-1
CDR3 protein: CASSPTFRTGINSPLHF

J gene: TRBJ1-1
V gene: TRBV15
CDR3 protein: CATSRAGFGAEAFF

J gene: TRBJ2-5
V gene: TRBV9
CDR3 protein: CASSVGGSETQYF

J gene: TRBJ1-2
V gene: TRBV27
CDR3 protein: CASSVPTGGYGYTF

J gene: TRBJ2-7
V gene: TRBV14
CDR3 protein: CASSQENYRAYEQYF

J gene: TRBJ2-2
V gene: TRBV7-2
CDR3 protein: CASSLGGLAGRAGELFF

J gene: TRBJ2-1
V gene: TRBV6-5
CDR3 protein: CASSYGLAGGPSEQFF

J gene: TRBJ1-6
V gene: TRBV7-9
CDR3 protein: CASSSREGNSPLHF

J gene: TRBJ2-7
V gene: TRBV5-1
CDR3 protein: CASSLSGTGMYEQYF

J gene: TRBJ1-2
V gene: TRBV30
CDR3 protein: CAWSRDRGSYGYTF

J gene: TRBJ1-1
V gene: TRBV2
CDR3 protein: CASSGDRSNTEAFF

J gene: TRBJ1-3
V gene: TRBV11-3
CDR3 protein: CASSFRHRFDGNTIYF

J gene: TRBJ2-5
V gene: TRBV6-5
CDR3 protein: CASSPGTRAETQYF

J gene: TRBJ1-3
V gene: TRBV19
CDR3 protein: CASSTGDGNTIYF

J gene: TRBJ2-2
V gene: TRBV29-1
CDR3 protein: CSVEDPLRTGELFF